The 5 T cell receptor beta chains below all came from one sample that was sequenced in a study of type 1 regulatory T cells. Antigens of these TCRs are unknown. TCRdb re-called the reads with MiXCR, one entry per CDR3 protein. In the table there are roughly 71,000 distinct CDR3 sequences, approximately 64% of which are singletons. The sequenced sample was cultured T cells, either the whole culture or a sorted T cell fraction (not recorded which). Described subset: Tr1-enriched cell product generated in vitro against host alloantigens. The receptors originated from a human donor in good health.

DNA for the CDR3: TGCGCCAGCAGTTCCGGGACTAGCGGGATAGATGAGCAGTTCTTC. Amino acid sequence: CASSSGTSGIDEQFF. The rearrangement joins TRBV5-1 to TRBJ2-1; 13 positions agree with TRBD2. Germline V gene lookup returns CDR1 SGHRS and CDR2 YFSETQ. V lost 5 bases and J lost 8; bases outside the gene matches: 7. This CDR3 is built from 15 residues.

This clonotype was counted a single time. The chain combines TRBV7-2 with TRBJ1-1, with D unclear. Germline V gives CDR1 SGHTA, CDR2 FQGNSA. Between the trimmed V and J ends, which lost 5 bases and 1 base, there was a span of 8 bases. The CDR3 totals 13 residues. The CDR3 protein is CASSGHQNTEAFF. In nucleotides, the CDR3 is TGTGCCAGCAGCGGCCACCAGAACACTGAAGCTTTCTTT. The variable domain in full, with the rest retrieved from reference TRBV7-2 and TRBJ1-1, is GAGVSQSPSNKVTEKGKDVELRCDPISGHTALYWYRQSLGQGLEFLIYFQGNSAPDKSGLPSDRFSAERTGGSVSTLTIQRTQQEDSAVYLCASSGHQNTEAFFGQGTRLTVV.

The chain recombines TRBV19 with TRBJ1-2; possible D gene TRBD1, 6 bases. The CDR3 length is 13 residues. V lost 2 bases and J lost 8, with 12 bases in between. Per germline, CDR1 LNHDA and CDR2 SQIVND (reference sequence). The CDR3 sequence is CASSIMGAHGYTF. As DNA, the CDR3 is TGTGCCAGTAGTATAATGGGGGCACACGGCTACACCTTC.

This clonotype appeared once. The chain carries TRBV11-3 and TRBJ1-1, with 9 bases that match TRBD1. Losses at the gene ends were 5 bases for V and 5 bases for J; bases not matched to a gene: 12. Germline CDR1 is SGHNT and CDR2 is YENEEA. The CDR3 loop spans 16 amino acids. CDR3 nucleotides: TGTGCCAGCAGCCAATCCCTCGGGACAGGGTATACTGAAGCTTTCTTT. This gives the protein CASSQSLGTGYTEAFF.

This clonotype has just a few counts. V usage is TRBV7-2 and J usage is TRBJ2-3, with 9 bases fitting TRBD2. The germline gives CDR1 SGHTA, CDR2 FQGNSA. The V segment lost 2 bases and the J segment 4 bases; nucleotides outside the gene matches: 7. CDR3 length: 16 amino acids. CDR3 sequence (DNA): TGTGCCAGCAGCTTACTCGGTAGCGGGGGTCCAGATACGCAGTATTTT. Encoded protein: CASSLLGSGGPDTQYF.